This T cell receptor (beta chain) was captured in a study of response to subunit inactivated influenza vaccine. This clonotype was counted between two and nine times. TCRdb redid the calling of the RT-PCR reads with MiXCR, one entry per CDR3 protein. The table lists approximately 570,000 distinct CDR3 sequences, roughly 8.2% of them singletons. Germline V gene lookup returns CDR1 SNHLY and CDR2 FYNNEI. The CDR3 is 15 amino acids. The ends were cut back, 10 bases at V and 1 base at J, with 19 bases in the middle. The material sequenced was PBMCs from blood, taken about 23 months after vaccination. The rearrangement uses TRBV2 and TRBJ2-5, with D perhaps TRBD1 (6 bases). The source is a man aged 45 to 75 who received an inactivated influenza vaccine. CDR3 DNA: TGTGCCATCCCCTCAGGGGAGTGGGGCCAAGAGACCCAGTACTTC. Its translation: CAIPSGEWGQETQYF.